Shown below are 15 T cell receptor beta chains from a single sample sequenced in a study of cytomegalovirus exposure and HLA in healthy donors listed by TCRdb under 2017. Library preparation was by the immunoSEQ multiplex PCR assay. TCRdb retrieved this table from immuneACCESS and kept in-frame rearrangements only. Not all clones are present; in checked studies, unresolved V genes account for under half, and no reason is known for the remainder. The sample has 65,000 or so clones on record, around 90% of them singletons. The ten largest clones represent 1.3% of the sample. Sequencing input: PBMCs. Receptors were obtained from a woman aged 18-30 years in good health and CMV-seronegative.

The chain employs TRBV4-1 and TRBJ2-3, with D maybe TRBD1 (5 bases). V was pared by 2 bases and J by 2 bases, with 20 bases between. Germline V gives CDR1 MGHRA, CDR2 YSYEKL. The CDR3 loop spans 18 amino acids. CDR3 sequence (DNA): TGCGCCAGCAGCCAACGGGTCCTGGGGCTGCTTAACACAGATACGCAGTATTTT. Its protein product is CASSQRVLGLLNTDTQYF.

The V call is TRBV28, the J call TRBJ1-3; D perhaps matches TRBD1 (6 bases). Germline V CDR1 and CDR2: MDHEN, SYDVKM. The length of the CDR3 is 14 residues. Trimming took off 4 bases at V and 2 bases at J, with 9 bases between the two ends. The CDR3 DNA is TGTGCCAGCAGTTCCTGGGACACTGGAAACACCATATATTTT. Translated: CASSSWDTGNTIYF.

This chain joins TRBV28 and TRBJ1-2; a possible D gene is TRBD1 (6 bases). The V and J ends lost 5 bases and 8 bases respectively, with 15 bases between them. The CDR3 runs 13 residues. Germline V gene data show CDR1 as MDHEN and CDR2 as SYDVKM. CDR3 DNA: TGTGCCAGCAGTCCCTCTACAGGGCAAGGCTACACCTTC. It yields the protein CASSPSTGQGYTF.

The rearrangement joins TRBV9 to TRBJ1-2; 7 bases align to TRBD1. Trimming cost V 2 bases and J 5 bases; bases outside gene matches: 6. This CDR3 comprises 14 residues. CDR1 SGDLS and CDR2 YYNGEE come from the germline V gene. The CDR3 DNA sequence: TGTGCCAGCAGCGTTTCGGAGACAGGGTATGGCTACACCTTC. This gives the protein CASSVSETGYGYTF. Together with reference TRBV9 and TRBJ1-2, the CDR3 gives the full variable domain: DSGVTQTPKHLITATGQRVTLRCSPRSGDLSVYWYQQSLDQGLQFLIQYYNGEERAKGNILERFSAQQFPDLHSELNLSSLELGDSALYFCASSVSETGYGYTFGSGTRLTVV.

The V and J genes are TRBV18 and TRBJ2-5; D is perhaps TRBD2 (5 bases). The ends were cut back, 2 bases at V and 1 base at J, with 8 bases in the middle. Looked up from germline, CDR1 is KGHSH and CDR2 is LQKENI. The CDR3 runs to 14 residues. DNA of the CDR3: TGTGCCAGCTCACCATACACTAGCCAAGAGACCCAGTACTTC. Its protein is CASSPYTSQETQYF. The complete variable domain, with remaining parts taken from reference TRBV18 and TRBJ2-5, reads NAGVMQNPRHLVRRRGQEARLRCSPMKGHSHVYWYRQLPEEGLKFMVYLQKENIIDESGMPKERFSAEFPKEGPSILRIQQVVRGDSAAYFCASSPYTSQETQYFGPGTRLLVL.

The CDR3 loop is CASSLGQSQETQYF. In DNA, the CDR3 is TGTGCCAGCAGCTTAGGACAGTCCCAAGAGACCCAGTACTTC. The chain combines TRBV13 with TRBJ2-5, with D hard to call. Trimming cost V 0 bases and J 1 base, with 6 bases left between them. Germline CDR1 reads PRHDT; CDR2 reads FYEKMQ (reference sequence). The CDR3 runs to 14 residues.

The chain uses TRBV11-2 and TRBJ2-2; D might be TRBD2 (5 bases). CDR1 is SGHAT and CDR2 is FQNNGV in the germline V gene. The CDR3 is 17 amino acids. V was shortened by 5 bases and J by 5 bases, with 21 bases between the two germline ends. This CDR3 is CASSLHYATRGTGELFF. The CDR3 nucleotides are TGTGCCAGCAGCCTCCATTACGCCACCCGAGGGACCGGGGAGCTGTTTTTT.

Points on this clone: One junction end does not reproduce the germline sequence, and a read error may be involved. The CDR3 reads CASSSGREDEQYF. The CDR3 nucleotides are TGTGCTAGCAGCTCCGGGAGGGAAGACGAGCAGTACTTC. This rearrangement joins TRBV7-7 to TRBJ2-7; 8 nucleotides line up with TRBD2. The germline CDR1 and CDR2 sequences are SSHAT and FNYEAQ (reference sequence). The CDR3 is 13 residues long.

The chain links TRBV30 to TRBJ2-7; TRBD2 matches at 14 bases. This CDR3 comprises 18 residues. V gave up 5 bases and J gave up 0 bases; unmatched junction bases: 12. Germline assignment: CDR1 GTSNPN and CDR2 SVGIG (reference sequence). This CDR3 reads CAWVPGLAGAFSSYEQYF. The CDR3, as DNA: TGTGCCTGGGTTCCGGGACTAGCGGGAGCCTTTAGCTCCTACGAGCAGTACTTC.

J is TRBJ2-3 and V is TRBV10-2; 8 bases align to TRBD1. The V and J ends lost 7 bases and 2 bases, in that order; junction bases with no gene match: 11. The CDR3 covers 16 residues. CDR1 WSHSY and CDR2 SAAADI come from the germline V gene. CDR3 nucleotides: TGCGCCAGCAAACCCGGACAGGGCCTTTTCACAGATACGCAGTATTTT. Translating it yields CASKPGQGLFTDTQYF.

This clone was counted a single time. The rearrangement links TRBV28 to TRBJ1-5, with D possibly matching TRBD1 (6 bases). The CDR3 sequence is 17 residues long. The V end was cut by 8 bases, the J end by 0 bases, with 20 bases between. Germline V gene sequence: CDR1 MDHEN, CDR2 SYDVKM. The CDR3 DNA follows: TGTGCCAGCTCCATGAAGGGGGATTGGTATAGCAATCAGCCCCAGCATTTT. Translated, it gives CASSMKGDWYSNQPQHF.

This sequence joins TRBV11-3 and TRBJ1-1; TRBD1 agrees at 7 bases. V lost 5 bases to trimming and J lost 1 base; unmatched junction nucleotides: 7. This CDR3 is 15 amino acids long. The germline gives CDR1 SGHNT, CDR2 YENEEA. Written as DNA, the CDR3 is TGTGCCAGCAGCCCAAACAGGGGATCGAACACTGAAGCTTTCTTT. Its protein product is CASSPNRGSNTEAFF.

This clone was counted once. The chain employs TRBV28 and TRBJ2-7; 7 bases fit TRBD1. Germline V lookup: CDR1 MDHEN, CDR2 SYDVKM. V shed 5 bases, J shed 3 bases, and the junction held 7 bases outside the gene matches. This CDR3 region has 14 residues. CDR3 sequence reads: CASSPPGQNYEQYF. CDR3 nucleotides: TGTGCCAGCAGTCCACCGGGACAGAACTACGAGCAGTACTTC.

The CDR3 is CASSLGTGGYQPQHF. In nucleotides, the CDR3 is TGCGCCAGCAGCTTGGGGACAGGGGGCTATCAGCCCCAGCATTTT. The chain links TRBV5-1 to TRBJ1-5; 11 bases are shared with TRBD1. Germline values: CDR1 SGHRS, CDR2 YFSETQ. The CDR3 has 15 amino acids. V was clipped by 0 bases and J by 5 bases; unmatched bases: 1.

This clone was seen once. The V gene is TRBV9, the J gene TRBJ2-3, with D perhaps TRBD2 (5 bases). Germline V CDR1 and CDR2: SGDLS, YYNGEE. This CDR3 is 13 amino acids long. Deletions cut 1 base from V and 6 bases from J, with 9 bases between. In DNA, the CDR3 is TGTGCCAGCAGCGTACCCCCGGGGGATACGCAGTATTTT. Translating gives CASSVPPGDTQYF.